The sequence of this TCR beta chain was determined in a study of shared clonotypes between healthy human individuals. Adult Caucasians living in Nashville, Tennessee made up all of the donors. This CDR3 has 16 amino acids. Germline V gene lookup returns CDR1 KGHSH and CDR2 LQKENI. The V and J ends lost 5 bases and 8 bases respectively, with 22 bases between them. The authors distributed each subset's genomic DNA evenly over several immunoSEQ plates. How the authors handled the data: ImmunoSEQ only sent back junction sequences with no quality scores, so filtering was done differently. Produced via immunoSEQ multiplex PCR; TCRdb's table is partial and in-frame only. V and J calls and clone size are as listed in that table; D and trimming were resolved from the DNA. In the table there are approximately 460,000 clones, approximately 71% of which are singletons. This clone was seen a single time.

The source of this sequence is a woman aged 40 to 50 in good health. Some clones in this sample may be carry-over from other donors' samples. V and J are TRBV18 and TRBJ2-1; D not resolved. The sample was PBMCs. CDR3 sequence: CASSSTSGLSIDEQFF. The CDR3, as DNA: TGTGCCAGCTCATCGACGTCAGGCCTAAGTATCGATGAGCAGTTCTTC.